The 15 T cell receptor beta chains given below trace back to one sample, sequenced in a study of OX40 agonist ivuxolimab in advanced cancers. Measured with immunoSEQ multiplex PCR; TCRdb has only the in-frame clones, and not every one. Of tens of thousands of clones in the sample, around 84% were seen once. The sequencing here drew on CD4+ or CD8+ T cells sorted from blood, taken in a trial of the OX40 agonist ivuxolimab. These receptors all stem from an adult with an advanced solid tumor such as melanoma, head and neck, liver or kidney cancer.

The chain links TRBV5-1 to TRBJ2-1, with 7 bases fitting TRBD2. Losses at the gene ends were 0 bases for V and 5 bases for J; bases not matched to a gene: 8. The CDR3 consists of 16 residues. The germline CDR1 and CDR2 sequences are SGHRS and YFSETQ. The CDR3 DNA reads as TGCGCCAGCAGCTTGGACGGGGGGAGTCGGCACAATGAGCAGTTCTTC. Protein sequence: CASSLDGGSRHNEQFF.

The rearrangement joins TRBV10-1 to TRBJ2-1; 8 bases agree with TRBD2. The length of the CDR3 is 17 residues. In germline, CDR1 is WNHNN, CDR2 SYGVQD (reference sequence). V gave up 7 bases and J gave up 0 bases; unmatched junction bases: 11. CDR3 in DNA: TGCGCCAGCAAGAGGCTAGCGGGTGCCCGCTCCTACAATGAGCAGTTCTTC. This translates into CASKRLAGARSYNEQFF.

This clone came up a few times. The rearrangement uses TRBV29-1 and TRBJ1-1, with no clear D. The CDR3 consists of 14 residues. The germline CDR1 and CDR2 sequences are SQVTM and ANQGSEA. V dropped 3 bases and J dropped 1 base, with 12 bases sitting between them. CDR3 protein: CSVDRPTGNTEAFF. The CDR3 DNA reads as TGCAGCGTTGATCGACCTACCGGGAACACTGAAGCTTTCTTT. Using reference TRBV29-1 and TRBJ1-1 for the parts outside the CDR3, the full variable domain is SAVISQKPSRDICQRGTSLTIQCQVDSQVTMMFWYRQQPGQSLTLIATANQGSEATYESGFVIDKFPISRPNLTFSTLTVSNMSPEDSSIYLCSVDRPTGNTEAFFGQGTRLTVV.

V is TRBV7-8 and J is TRBJ2-3; TRBD2 is a possible D gene (6 bases). Germline CDR1 reads SGHVS; CDR2 reads FQNEAQ. Trimming took off 3 bases at V and 4 bases at J, with 17 bases between the two ends. The CDR3 sequence is 16 residues long. In nucleotides, the CDR3 is TGTGCCAGCAGCTTGATGACTAGAGGGGTACCAGATACGCAGTATTTT. It encodes CASSLMTRGVPDTQYF.

This chain links TRBV30 with TRBJ2-6; D is undetermined. Trimming stripped 4 bases from V and 4 bases from J, with 8 bases between. This CDR3 comprises 13 residues. Germline loops: CDR1 GTSNPN, CDR2 SVGIG (reference sequence). Here the CDR3 DNA reads TGTGCCTGGACCCCTGGGGGGGCCAACGTCCTGACTTTC. Encoded protein: CAWTPGGANVLTF.

V and J are TRBV9 and TRBJ2-7; 10 bases align to TRBD1. Trimming removed 3 bases from V and 5 bases from J; junction bases left unmatched: 2. The length of the CDR3 is 13 residues. Germline CDR1 and CDR2: SGDLS and YYNGEE. DNA for the CDR3: TGTGCCAGCAGCGGACAGGGGGCCCACGAGCAGTACTTC. It yields the protein CASSGQGAHEQYF.

V gene TRBV5-1 combines with J gene TRBJ1-6; no definite D call. Germline V gene data show CDR1 as SGHRS and CDR2 as YFSETQ. This CDR3 has 14 residues. V gave up 4 bases and J gave up 10 bases, with 15 bases separating them. The CDR3 DNA sequence: TGCGCCAGCAGCCTCGCTCGCGAAGGCTCACCCCTCCACTTT. It encodes CASSLAREGSPLHF.

This chain uses TRBV6-1 with TRBJ1-5; D possibly corresponds to TRBD1 (5 bases). The CDR3 has 14 residues. Trimming removed 6 bases from V and 6 bases from J, with 15 bases in between. Germline V CDR1 and CDR2: MNHNS, SASEGT. As DNA, the CDR3 is TGTGCCAGCAGCGAAAGCGGGACTGGTCAGCCCCAGCATTTT. It is translated as CASSESGTGQPQHF.

The gene calls are TRBV23-1 and TRBJ2-7; weak D call: TRBD1 (5 bases). TRBV23-1 is an ORF, with its function uncertain. This CDR3 comprises 13 residues. The ends were cut back, 7 bases at V and 2 bases at J, with 12 bases in the middle. The CDR3 nucleotides read TGCGCCAGCACCGACAGCGCGACCTACGAGCAGTACTTC. This encodes CASTDSATYEQYF.

V is TRBV4-2 and J is TRBJ1-1; 9 nucleotides line up with TRBD1. CDR1 is LGHNA and CDR2 is YNFKEQ in the germline V gene. Trimming removed 5 bases from V and 3 bases from J; junction bases left unmatched: 7. The length of the CDR3 is 15 residues. CDR3: CASSGTGGTDTEAFF. The CDR3, as DNA: TGTGCCAGCAGCGGTACAGGGGGCACGGACACTGAAGCTTTCTTT.

This sequence joins TRBV2 and TRBJ2-7, with 7 nucleotides matching TRBD1. CDR3 length equals 15 residues. Germline V gene lookup returns CDR1 SNHLY and CDR2 FYNNEI. V was pared by 5 bases and J by 1 base, with 8 bases of the junction left unmatched. DNA for the CDR3: TGTGCCAGCAGTTCGGGACAGAGGCCTTCCTACGAGCAGTACTTC. This translates into CASSSGQRPSYEQYF.

The chain recombines TRBV11-1 with TRBJ2-7; 9 bases agree with TRBD1. The length of the CDR3 is 17 residues. Per germline, CDR1 SGHAT and CDR2 FQDESV (reference sequence). Trimming cost V 3 bases and J 12 bases; bases outside gene matches: 21. CDR3 region: CASSFYPPGTGSSPPYF. The CDR3, as DNA: TGTGCCAGCAGCTTTTATCCTCCCGGGACAGGGTCCTCCCCGCCGTACTTC.

V gene TRBV5-4 combines with J gene TRBJ2-7; the D is unclear. The CDR3 has 13 amino acids. Germline CDR1 SGHNT, CDR2 YYREEE (reference sequence). The ends were cut back, 0 bases at V and 3 bases at J, with 7 bases in the middle. The CDR3 DNA follows: TGTGCCAGCAGCTTGGAATCTGTCTACGAGCAGTACTTC. This translates into CASSLESVYEQYF.

The J gene is TRBJ1-6, the V gene TRBV9, with no clear D. V shed 0 bases and J shed 8 bases, with 9 bases lying between them. The CDR3 contains 14 residues. From germline, CDR1 is SGDLS and CDR2 YYNGEE. The CDR3 coding sequence is TGTGCCAGCAGCGTAGTGGGGAGCGATTCACCCCTCCACTTT. Protein product: CASSVVGSDSPLHF.

V usage is TRBV25-1 and J usage is TRBJ2-2; unclear D gene. The CDR3 consists of 14 residues. The germline V gene has CDR1 MGHDK and CDR2 SYGVNS. The ends were cut back, 2 bases at V and 6 bases at J, with 10 bases in the middle. CDR3 sequence: CASSEPTLAGELFF. CDR3 DNA sequence: TGTGCCAGCAGTGAACCAACTTTGGCCGGGGAGCTGTTTTTT. Combining the CDR3 with reference TRBV25-1 and TRBJ2-2 gives the whole variable domain EADIYQTPRYLVIGTGKKITLECSQTMGHDKMYWYQQDPGMELHLIHYSYGVNSTEKGDLSSESTVSRIRTEHFPLTLESARPSHTSQYLCASSEPTLAGELFFGEGSRLTVL.